This T cell receptor (beta chain) is drawn from a study of T cell responses to AZD1222 COVID-19 vaccine. General study findings and limits: Clonal diversity was possibly underestimated; the donors were predominantly white British and more often female. Baseline serology detected seropositivity in only five or six AZD1222 recipients. A reported finding is that nearly half of spike-specific TCRs target unmutated variant regions.

The junction had 1 base not matched to a gene; V was cut back by 5 bases and J by 1 base. The CDR3 has 14 amino acids. Germline CDR1 and CDR2: SNHLY and FYNNEI. Pooling covered second doses at about 4 or about 12 weeks. Data came from immunoSEQ multiplex PCR; TCRdb stores just in-frame clones and leaves some out. This table has under 200,000 clones, about 88% appearing once. On this clone itself: What it binds is unknown.

The sequencing used peripheral blood, collected 28 days after the second AZD1222 dose. V is TRBV2 and J is TRBJ2-2; 7 bases are a match to TRBD2. This receptor was taken from an adult who received the AZD1222 COVID-19 vaccine. CDR3 sequence reads: CASSLAGNTGELFF. CDR3 nucleotides: TGTGCCAGCAGTTTAGCGGGGAACACCGGGGAGCTGTTTTTT. The complete variable domain, with remaining parts taken from reference TRBV2 and TRBJ2-2, reads EPEVTQTPSHQVTQMGQEVILRCVPISNHLYFYWYRQILGQKVEFLVSFYNNEISEKSEIFDDQFSVERPDGSNFTLKIRSTKLEDSAMYFCASSLAGNTGELFFGEGSRLTVL.